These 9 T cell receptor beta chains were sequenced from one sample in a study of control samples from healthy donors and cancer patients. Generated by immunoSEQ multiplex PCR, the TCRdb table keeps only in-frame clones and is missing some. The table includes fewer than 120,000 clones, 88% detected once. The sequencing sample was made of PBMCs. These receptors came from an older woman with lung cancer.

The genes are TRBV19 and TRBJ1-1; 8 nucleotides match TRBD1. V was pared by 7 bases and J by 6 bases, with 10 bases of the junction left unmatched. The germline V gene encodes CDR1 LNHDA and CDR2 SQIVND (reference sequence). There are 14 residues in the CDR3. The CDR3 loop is CASITGGPGPEAFF. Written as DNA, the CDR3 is TGTGCCAGTATTACAGGGGGACCAGGTCCTGAAGCTTTCTTT.

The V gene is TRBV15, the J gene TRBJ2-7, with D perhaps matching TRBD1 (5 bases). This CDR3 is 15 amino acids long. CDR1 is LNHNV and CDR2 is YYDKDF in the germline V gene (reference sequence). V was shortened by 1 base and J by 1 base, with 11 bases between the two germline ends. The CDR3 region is CATSRGGQGSYEQYF. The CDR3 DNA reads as TGTGCCACCAGCAGAGGTGGTCAGGGATCCTACGAGCAGTACTTC.

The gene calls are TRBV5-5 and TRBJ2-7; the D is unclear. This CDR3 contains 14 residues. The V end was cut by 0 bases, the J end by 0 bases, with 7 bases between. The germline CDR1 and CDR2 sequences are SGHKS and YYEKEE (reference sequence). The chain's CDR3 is CASSLVEASYEQYF. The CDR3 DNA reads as TGTGCCAGCAGCTTGGTCGAAGCCTCCTACGAGCAGTACTTC.

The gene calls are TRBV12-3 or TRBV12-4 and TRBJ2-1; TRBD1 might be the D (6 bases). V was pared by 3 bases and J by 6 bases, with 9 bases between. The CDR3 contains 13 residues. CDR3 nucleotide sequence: TGTGCCAGCAGTTTGACAGGACCCAATGAGCAGTTCTTC. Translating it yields CASSLTGPNEQFF.

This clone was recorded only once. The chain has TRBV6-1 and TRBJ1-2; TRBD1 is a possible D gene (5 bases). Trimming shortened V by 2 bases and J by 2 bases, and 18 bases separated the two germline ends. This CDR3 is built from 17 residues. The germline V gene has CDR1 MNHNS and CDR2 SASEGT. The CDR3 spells CASSERKLGVMNYGYTF. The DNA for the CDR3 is TGTGCCAGCAGTGAAAGAAAACTGGGGGTCATGAACTATGGCTACACCTTC.

Here the CDR3 reads CASNVWGANSPLHF. DNA of the CDR3: TGTGCCAGTAATGTGTGGGGGGCTAATTCACCCCTCCACTTT. The V and J genes are TRBV19 and TRBJ1-6; maybe TRBD1 (6 bases). V lost 7 bases and J 6 bases, leaving 13 bases between the germline ends. CDR1 is LNHDA and CDR2 is SQIVND in the germline V gene (reference sequence). The CDR3 contains 14 residues.

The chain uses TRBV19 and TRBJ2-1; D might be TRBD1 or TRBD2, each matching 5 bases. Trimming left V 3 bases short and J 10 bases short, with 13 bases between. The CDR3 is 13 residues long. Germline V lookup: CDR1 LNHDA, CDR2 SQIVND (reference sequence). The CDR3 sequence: CASSIWGRGEQFF. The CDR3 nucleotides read TGTGCCAGTAGTATTTGGGGGAGAGGCGAGCAGTTCTTC.

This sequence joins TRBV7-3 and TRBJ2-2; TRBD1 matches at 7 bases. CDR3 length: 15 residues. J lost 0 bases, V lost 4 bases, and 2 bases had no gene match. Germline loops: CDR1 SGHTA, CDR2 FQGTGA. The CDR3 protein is CASSSGQSNTGELFF. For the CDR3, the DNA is TGTGCCAGCAGCTCGGGACAGTCGAACACCGGGGAGCTGTTTTTT.

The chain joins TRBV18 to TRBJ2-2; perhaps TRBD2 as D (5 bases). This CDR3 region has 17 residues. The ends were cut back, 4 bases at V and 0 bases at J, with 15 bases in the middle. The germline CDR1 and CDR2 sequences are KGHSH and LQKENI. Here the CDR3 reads CASSLQMDGANTGELFF. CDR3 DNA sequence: TGTGCCAGCTCACTTCAAATGGACGGGGCGAACACCGGGGAGCTGTTTTTT.